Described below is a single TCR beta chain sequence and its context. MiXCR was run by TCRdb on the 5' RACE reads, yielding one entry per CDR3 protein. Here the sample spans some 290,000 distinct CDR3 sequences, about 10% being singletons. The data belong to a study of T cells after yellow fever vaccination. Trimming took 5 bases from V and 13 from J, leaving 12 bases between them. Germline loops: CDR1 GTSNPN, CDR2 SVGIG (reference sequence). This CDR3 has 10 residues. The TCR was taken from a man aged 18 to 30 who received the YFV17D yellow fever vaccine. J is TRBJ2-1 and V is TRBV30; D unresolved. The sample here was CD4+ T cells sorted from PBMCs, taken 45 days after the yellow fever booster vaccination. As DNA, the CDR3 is TGTGCCTGGGGGCCTCCGAGACAGTTCTTC. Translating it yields CAWGPPRQFF.